Below are 18 T cell receptor beta chains sequenced from a single sample in a study of regulatory T cells in long-lasting Graves disease. The time point: persistent/refractory GD, antithyroid drugs over 5 years with positive TRAb. PBMCs provided the RNA from which the TCR library was made. Relying on iRepertoire HTBI primers and Arm-PCR of CDR3 regions, the team built TCR beta libraries. TCRdb re-derived calls from the multiplex PCR reads in MiXCR, one entry per CDR3 protein. The table includes 430,000 or so distinct CDR3 sequences, roughly a fifth detected once. Specimen: peripheral blood mononuclear cells (PBMCs), collected when the disease was refractory, from a patient treated with antithyroid drugs. The receptors derive from a female donor with Graves disease.

This clonotype appeared many times. The chain employs TRBV15 and TRBJ2-7; 11 bases match TRBD2. The germline V gene encodes CDR1 LNHNV and CDR2 YYDKDF (reference sequence). This CDR3 is 15 amino acids long. With 3 bases clipped from V and 4 bases from J, the junction kept 5 bases outside the gene matches. This CDR3 reads CATSSPGTSGYEQYF. The CDR3 DNA follows: TGTGCCACCAGCAGTCCCGGGACTAGCGGTTACGAGCAGTACTTC.

This clonotype was observed a handful of times. The chain combines TRBV7-2 with TRBJ1-3, with a tentative D call TRBD1 (5 bases). Germline values: CDR1 SGHTA, CDR2 FQGNSA. The CDR3 extends over 17 amino acids. V was trimmed by 5 bases and J by 1 base, leaving 18 bases between them. The CDR3 DNA reads as TGTGCCAGCAGCCGACACGGGGCTCAGGTGTCTGGAAACACCATATATTTT. Its translation is CASSRHGAQVSGNTIYF.

This sequence joins TRBV3-1 and TRBJ2-6; no clear D gene. The CDR3 runs 14 residues. V was pared by 1 base and J by 4 bases, with 5 bases between. Germline CDR1 and CDR2: LGHDT and YNNKEL (reference sequence). This CDR3 is CASSQGYGANVLTF. DNA of the CDR3: TGTGCCAGCAGCCAAGGATACGGGGCCAACGTCCTGACTTTC.

This clonotype was seen many times. An end of the junction differs from the germline gene, which may be a read error. This sequence joins TRBV7-3 and TRBJ1-1; no clear D. CDR1 SGHTA and CDR2 FQGTGA come from the germline V gene. The CDR3 length is 13 residues. CDR3 in DNA: TGTGCCAGCAGTTTAAACAGGAACACTGAAGCTTTCTTT. It is translated as CASSLNRNTEAFF.

Concerning this clonotype itself: A much more abundant neighbour one base away suggests this may be a read error. The chain has TRBV6-1 and TRBJ2-2; 7 nucleotides line up with TRBD1. The germline CDR1 and CDR2 sequences are MNHNS and SASEGT. The CDR3 is 15 amino acids. The CDR3 bases are TGTGCCAGCACCTCCGGGACAGAGTCGTTCGGGGAGCTGTGTTTT. Protein: CASTSGTESFGELCF.

The rearrangement joins TRBV5-1 to TRBJ1-1; perhaps TRBD1 as D (5 bases). V was cut by 5 bases and J by 0 bases, with 11 bases left in between. The CDR3 runs 14 residues. Germline assignment: CDR1 SGHRS and CDR2 YFSETQ. The CDR3 loop reads CASSLRAMNTEAFF. The CDR3 region has the DNA TGCGCCAGCAGTCTCAGGGCCATGAACACTGAAGCTTTCTTT.

This clonotype was recorded a few times. The chain couples TRBV12-3 or TRBV12-4 to TRBJ2-3; possible D gene TRBD1, 5 bases. The CDR3 contains 15 residues. The V and J ends lost 7 bases and 0 bases respectively, with 14 bases between them. For the CDR3, the DNA is TGTGCCAGCACCTTCAGGGTCGGTAGCACAGATACGCAGTATTTT. Translation: CASTFRVGSTDTQYF.

Concerning this clonotype: With a much larger clone just one base away, this may be a read error. The chain is built from TRBV13 and TRBJ1-6, with 8 bases that match TRBD1. Germline V gives CDR1 PRHDT, CDR2 FYEKMQ (reference sequence). The CDR3 extends over 12 amino acids. V trimming: 6 bases; J trimming: 9 bases; junction bases outside the gene matches: 1. CDR3 in DNA: TGTGCCAGCAGGACAGGGGTTTCACCCCTCCACTTT. Encoded protein: CASRTGVSPLHF.

This chain links TRBV20-1 with TRBJ2-1; TRBD2 matches at 9 bases. V trimming: 4 bases; J trimming: 7 bases; junction bases outside the gene matches: 5. Germline V gives CDR1 DFQATT, CDR2 SNEGSKA (reference sequence). The CDR3 contains 13 residues. CDR3 loop: CSAIASGKNEQFF. Here the CDR3 DNA reads TGCAGTGCTATTGCTAGCGGGAAAAATGAGCAGTTCTTC.

V gene TRBV6-1 combines with J gene TRBJ1-2; D is unresolved. Germline V gives CDR1 MNHNS, CDR2 SASEGT. V lost 2 bases, J lost 4 bases, and 11 bases lay in between. The CDR3 length is 14 residues. DNA for the CDR3: TGTGCCAGCAGTGAATCCCGGGCGGTCTATGGCTACACCTTC. Amino acids: CASSESRAVYGYTF.

This clonotype was detected ten times or more. The V and J genes are TRBV9 and TRBJ2-5; D gene unclear. V lost 0 bases, J lost 4 bases, and 13 bases lay in between. This CDR3 has 15 amino acids. The germline V gene encodes CDR1 SGDLS and CDR2 YYNGEE. For the CDR3, the DNA is TGTGCCAGCAGCGTAGCTGGGCGTTACGGAGAGACCCAGTACTTC. It encodes CASSVAGRYGETQYF.

This clonotype has ten or more counts. This chain connects TRBV28 to TRBJ1-2, with D uncertain. This CDR3 is 11 amino acids long. The germline V and J ends were trimmed by 7 bases and 7 bases, with 10 bases remaining between them. Germline loops: CDR1 MDHEN, CDR2 SYDVKM. The CDR3 loop reads CASNLRGGYTF. The CDR3 DNA is TGTGCCAGCAACCTCCGGGGTGGCTACACCTTC.

The chain uses TRBV19 and TRBJ2-7, with 13 positions matching TRBD2. The V and J ends lost 7 bases and 2 bases, in that order; junction bases with no gene match: 11. The CDR3 is 17 residues long. The germline V gene has CDR1 LNHDA and CDR2 SQIVND (reference sequence). CDR3 nucleotide sequence: TGTGCCAGTAAAGAAGACAGCGGACTAGCGGGGGCCTACGAGCAGTACTTC. It yields the protein CASKEDSGLAGAYEQYF. Complete variable domain (other parts from reference TRBV19 and TRBJ2-7): DGGITQSPKYLFRKEGQNVTLSCEQNLNHDAMYWYRQDPGQGLRLIYYSQIVNDFQKGDIAEGYSVSREKKESFPLTVTSAQKNPTAFYLCASKEDSGLAGAYEQYFGPGTRLTVT.

This clonotype has a handful of counts. The rearrangement links TRBV5-1 to TRBJ2-3; 8 nucleotides match TRBD1. The CDR3 has 15 residues. Germline trimming cut 4 bases from V and 0 bases from J; bases unmatched to any gene: 4. Germline V CDR1 and CDR2: SGHRS, YFSETQ. The CDR3 sequence: CASSAGTGSTDTQYF. The DNA of the CDR3 is TGCGCCAGCAGCGCCGGGACAGGAAGCACAGATACGCAGTATTTT.

This clonotype was seen repeatedly, ten times or more. V usage is TRBV2 and J usage is TRBJ2-2, with a tentative D call TRBD2 (6 bases). There are 14 residues in the CDR3. The V end lost 7 bases, the J end lost 6 bases, and 15 bases lay between the germline ends. Germline-derived CDR1 and CDR2 are SNHLY and FYNNEI. In DNA form, the CDR3 reads TGTGCCAGCACTGGCGAGCGGGTGGCCGGGGAGCTGTTTTTT. This translates into CASTGERVAGELFF.

This clonotype came up once. This chain joins TRBV6-4 and TRBJ1-5; 9 bases are a match to TRBD1. V trimming: 6 bases; J trimming: 10 bases; junction bases outside the gene matches: 7. The germline V gene encodes CDR1 MRHNA and CDR2 SNTAGT. CDR3 length equals 13 residues. The CDR3 sequence is CASRGQGNRPQHF. As DNA, the CDR3 is TGTGCCAGCAGAGGACAGGGGAACCGCCCCCAGCATTTT.

The chain carries TRBV20-1 and TRBJ2-3; D unresolved. The CDR3 has 14 residues. Trimming removed 0 bases at V and 4 bases at J, with 11 bases between. CDR1 is DFQATT and CDR2 is SNEGSKA in the germline V gene (reference sequence). The CDR3 coding sequence is TGCAGTGCTAGAGATAGATCGGGCTCAGATACGCAGTATTTT. As protein: CSARDRSGSDTQYF.

This clonotype has at least ten counts. This chain uses TRBV10-3 with TRBJ2-2; D remains unclear. This CDR3 is 16 amino acids long. V gave up 6 bases and J gave up 5 bases, with 19 bases separating them. Germline CDR1 reads ENHRY; CDR2 reads SYGVKD. The CDR3 sequence is CAISPVEGHQTGELFF. CDR3 nucleotide sequence: TGTGCCATCAGCCCCGTTGAAGGTCATCAAACCGGGGAGCTGTTTTTT.